These 11 T cell receptor beta chains were sequenced from one sample in a study of cytomegalovirus exposure and HLA in healthy donors. 60 Vbeta and 13 Jbeta primers were used in PCR. The repertoire was sequenced with immunoSEQ multiplex PCR; TCRdb's copy has only in-frame clones and lacks some. The sample has under 200,000 clones, about 63% seen once. Material: PBMCs. The receptor source for this set is a woman between 40 and 55 years old in good health and CMV-seropositive.

The J gene is TRBJ2-7, the V gene TRBV5-6; TRBD1 aligns across 9 bases. After removal of 4 bases from V and 1 base from J, the junction contained 3 bases not matched to a gene. The length of the CDR3 is 14 residues. CDR1 is SGHDT, CDR2 YYEEEE, per germline. The CDR3 loop is CASSVGTGSYEQYF. In DNA, the CDR3 is TGTGCCAGCAGCGTTGGGACAGGGTCCTACGAGCAGTACTTC. Based on the CDR3 plus reference TRBV5-6 and TRBJ2-7, the full variable domain is DAGVTQSPTHLIKTRGQQVTLRCSPKSGHDTVSWYQQALGQGPQFIFQYYEEEERQRGNFPDRFSGHQFPNYSSELNVNALLLGDSALYLCASSVGTGSYEQYFGPGTRLTVT.

The chain links TRBV6-5 to TRBJ2-7; D might be TRBD1 (5 bases). The germline V gene encodes CDR1 MNHEY and CDR2 SVGAGI. The CDR3 length is 14 residues. V gave up 2 bases and J gave up 5 bases, with 13 bases separating them. The CDR3, as DNA: TGTGCCAGCAGTTACGGCCAGGGCATCGACGAGCAGTACTTC. It codes for CASSYGQGIDEQYF.

This chain links TRBV28 with TRBJ1-4, with D possibly matching TRBD1 (6 bases). Germline V gene lookup returns CDR1 MDHEN and CDR2 SYDVKM. The CDR3 contains 15 residues. V gave up 6 bases and J gave up 6 bases, with 17 bases separating them. The CDR3 loop is CASRSRQATYEKLFF. The CDR3 coding sequence is TGTGCCAGCAGGAGCCGACAGGCCACTTATGAAAAACTGTTTTTT.

A single count supports this clone. The rearrangement joins TRBV2 to TRBJ2-7, with D perhaps matching TRBD1 (5 bases). CDR1 and CDR2 from the germline V gene are SNHLY and FYNNEI. CDR3 length: 15 residues. Deletions cut 0 bases from V and 6 bases from J, with 15 bases between. The CDR3, as DNA: TGTGCCAGCAGTGAAGCGGGGCGTAGTGCAGGCGAGCAGTACTTC. Its translation is CASSEAGRSAGEQYF. Combining the CDR3 with reference TRBV2 and TRBJ2-7 gives the whole variable domain EPEVTQTPSHQVTQMGQEVILRCVPISNHLYFYWYRQILGQKVEFLVSFYNNEISEKSEIFDDQFSVERPDGSNFTLKIRSTKLEDSAMYFCASSEAGRSAGEQYFGPGTRLTVT.

The chain has TRBV4-2 and TRBJ1-2, with 7 positions matching TRBD1. With 0 bases clipped from V and 4 bases from J, the junction kept 2 bases outside the gene matches. The CDR3 extends over 14 amino acids. Germline V CDR1 and CDR2: LGHNA, YNFKEQ. In nucleotides, the CDR3 is TGTGCCAGCAGCCAAGACAGGGGGACCTATGGCTACACCTTC. Protein product: CASSQDRGTYGYTF.

The chain joins TRBV6-1 to TRBJ1-1, with no clear D. V was cut by 6 bases and J by 3 bases, with 5 bases left in between. This CDR3 is 11 amino acids long. Germline values: CDR1 MNHNS, CDR2 SASEGT. This chain's CDR3 is CASRYYTEAFF. In nucleotides, the CDR3 is TGTGCCAGCAGGTATTACACTGAAGCTTTCTTT.

This chain uses TRBV29-1 with TRBJ2-5; D is possibly TRBD1 (6 bases). The CDR3 runs to 13 residues. V was shortened by 3 bases and J by 1 base, with 9 bases between the two germline ends. Germline CDR1 reads SQVTM; CDR2 reads ANQGSEA. The CDR3 DNA reads TGCAGCGTTGATCGAGGGGGCCAAGAGACCCAGTACTTC. This gives the protein CSVDRGGQETQYF.

The V gene is TRBV5-1, the J gene TRBJ2-5; D might be TRBD2 (5 bases). The CDR3 extends over 14 amino acids. The V gene's germline CDR1 is SGHRS and CDR2 YFSETQ. The V end was cut by 0 bases, the J end by 7 bases, with 13 bases between. CDR3 DNA sequence: TGCGCCAGCAGCTTGGGGGAGCACAGAAGGACCCAGTACTTC. Protein: CASSLGEHRRTQYF.

This chain connects TRBV5-1 to TRBJ2-1; D unclear. Germline CDR1 reads SGHRS; CDR2 reads YFSETQ. The CDR3 is made up of 11 amino acids. V was pared by 4 bases and J by 4 bases, with 3 bases between. The CDR3 DNA sequence: TGCGCCAGCAGCACATACAATGAGCAGTTCTTC. Its translation is CASSTYNEQFF.

This clone was counted a few times. The rearrangement joins TRBV29-1 to TRBJ2-1, with D possibly being TRBD1 (5 bases). This CDR3 has 14 amino acids. Trimming pared 7 bases from V and 1 base from J, leaving 14 bases between. In germline, CDR1 is SQVTM, CDR2 ANQGSEA. CDR3 sequence reads: CSAGRGISYNEQFF. The CDR3 region has the DNA TGCAGCGCCGGTAGGGGAATATCCTACAATGAGCAGTTCTTC.

The genes are TRBV5-1 and TRBJ1-1; 9 bases fit TRBD1. Germline CDR1 SGHRS, CDR2 YFSETQ. The length of the CDR3 is 14 residues. With 3 bases clipped from V and 3 bases from J, the junction kept 3 bases outside the gene matches. The CDR3 DNA reads TGCGCCAGCAGCTCGACAGGGGGGGACACTGAAGCTTTCTTT. Translation gives CASSSTGGDTEAFF.